A single sample is the source of the 15 T cell receptor beta chains below, sequenced in a study of blood T cell repertoires in COVID-19. Measured with immunoSEQ multiplex PCR; TCRdb has only the in-frame clones, and not every one. In the table there are 380,000 or so clones, roughly 87% of which are singletons. Sequencing used PBMCs or T cells enriched from blood (not recorded which). Receptor source: a woman in her thirties or forties with acute COVID-19.

This chain links TRBV19 with TRBJ2-3; D is perhaps TRBD2 (6 bases). The CDR3 runs 15 residues. Germline V CDR1 and CDR2: LNHDA, SQIVND (reference sequence). Trimming removed 4 bases at V and 0 bases at J, with 11 bases between. CDR3 bases: TGTGCCAGTAGTAAAGGGACTGTAAGCACAGATACGCAGTATTTT. It codes for CASSKGTVSTDTQYF.

V is TRBV2 and J is TRBJ2-7; 9 positions match TRBD1. V dropped 8 bases and J dropped 5; count of bases not matched to a gene: 16. The CDR3 spans 16 residues. Germline loops: CDR1 SNHLY, CDR2 FYNNEI. This CDR3 is CASSRGTGGGMDEQYF. Written as DNA, the CDR3 is TGTGCCAGCTCACGGGGTACAGGGGGCGGAATGGACGAGCAGTACTTC.

The rearrangement joins TRBV6-1 to TRBJ2-2; 10 bases are shared with TRBD2. The CDR3 runs to 16 residues. J lost 6 bases, V lost 4 bases, and 8 bases had no gene match. The germline V gene has CDR1 MNHNS and CDR2 SASEGT. This chain's CDR3 is CASSVIAGGRSGELFF. The CDR3 coding sequence is TGTGCCAGCAGTGTAATAGCGGGGGGCAGATCCGGGGAGCTGTTTTTT.

This clone was observed a handful of times. This chain links TRBV24-1 with TRBJ1-2; D is possibly TRBD1 (5 bases). The germline CDR1 and CDR2 sequences are KGHDR and SFDVKD. The CDR3 contains 13 residues. V lost 4 bases to trimming and J lost 5 bases, with 10 bases between them. The CDR3 DNA is TGTGCCACCAGTGAGGGCGGGGGATATGGCTACACCTTC. Amino acids: CATSEGGGYGYTF.

The chain carries TRBV14 and TRBJ2-7; no reliable D call. The germline gives CDR1 SGHDN, CDR2 FVKESK. The CDR3 totals 15 residues. The ends were cut back, 1 base at V and 6 bases at J, with 16 bases in the middle. In DNA, the CDR3 is TGTGCCAGCAGCCAAGGCAGCCTTCAGGTCGGCGAGCAGTACTTC. Translating gives CASSQGSLQVGEQYF.

The J gene is TRBJ1-2, the V gene TRBV6-2 or TRBV6-3; 8 nucleotides line up with TRBD1. The CDR3 contains 14 residues. With 5 bases clipped from V and 3 bases from J, the junction kept 5 bases outside the gene matches. Germline V gives CDR1 MNHEY, CDR2 SVGEGT. CDR3 amino acids: CASSQGQVHYGYTF. DNA for the CDR3: TGTGCCAGCAGTCAGGGACAGGTCCACTATGGCTACACCTTC.

The chain carries TRBV25-1 and TRBJ2-5, with a tentative D call TRBD2 (6 bases). V was pared by 4 bases and J by 4 bases, with 16 bases between. Germline CDR1 is MGHDK and CDR2 is SYGVNS. The CDR3 totals 15 residues. CDR3 nucleotide sequence: TGTGCCAGCAGTGTAATCGGACTGGGGGGAGAGACCCAGTACTTC. Amino acid sequence: CASSVIGLGGETQYF.

The V and J genes are TRBV7-9 and TRBJ1-5; maybe TRBD1 (6 bases). Trimming cost V 0 bases and J 4 bases, with 13 bases left between them. Germline V lookup: CDR1 SEHNR, CDR2 FQNEAQ (reference sequence). The CDR3 contains 16 residues. The CDR3 protein is CASSLAVEQGNQPQHF. As DNA, the CDR3 is TGTGCCAGCAGCTTAGCGGTCGAACAGGGAAATCAGCCCCAGCATTTT.

The chain recombines TRBV5-1 with TRBJ1-3; 9 positions match TRBD1. Germline CDR1 and CDR2: SGHRS and YFSETQ. V was pared by 3 bases and J by 1 base, with 5 bases of the junction left unmatched. The CDR3 is made up of 16 amino acids. CDR3 residues: CASSSQGAGSGNTIYF. CDR3 DNA sequence: TGCGCCAGCAGCTCACAGGGGGCAGGGTCTGGAAACACCATATATTTT.

In its sample, this clone was seen a few times. The chain carries TRBV11-2 and TRBJ1-6, with D unresolved. V was pared by 0 bases and J by 7 bases, with 10 bases between. Per the germline V gene, CDR1 is SGHAT and CDR2 is FQNNGV. The CDR3 covers 15 residues. The CDR3 DNA is TGTGCCAGCAGCTTAGAGTGGCGGGCAAATTCACCCCTCCACTTT. Protein sequence: CASSLEWRANSPLHF.

This clone was recorded only once. The rearrangement joins TRBV4-1 to TRBJ1-5; TRBD1 aligns across 8 bases. With 3 bases clipped from V and 1 base from J, the junction kept 5 bases outside the gene matches. This CDR3 comprises 16 residues. CDR1 is MGHRA and CDR2 is YSYEKL in the germline V gene. CDR3 bases: TGCGCCAGCAGCCAGATCAGGGGGCCCAGCAATCAGCCCCAGCATTTT. Protein sequence: CASSQIRGPSNQPQHF.

This sequence joins TRBV5-1 and TRBJ1-2, with TRBD1 identical over 9 bases. Trimming removed 0 bases from V and 4 bases from J; junction bases left unmatched: 7. From germline, CDR1 is SGHRS and CDR2 YFSETQ. CDR3 length: 16 residues. CDR3: CASSLDVWTGAYGYTF. DNA for the CDR3: TGCGCCAGCAGCTTGGATGTCTGGACAGGGGCCTATGGCTACACCTTC.

The rearrangement uses TRBV7-9 and TRBJ1-1; 7 bases agree with TRBD1. The CDR3 covers 15 residues. Unmatched junction bases numbered 12, after V lost 7 bases and J lost 4 bases. Germline loops: CDR1 SEHNR, CDR2 FQNEAQ (reference sequence). The CDR3 region is CASTDDRAGGTEAFF. The CDR3 bases are TGTGCCAGCACCGATGACAGGGCTGGGGGCACTGAAGCTTTCTTT.

This rearrangement joins TRBV7-9 to TRBJ2-1; TRBD2 matches 7 bases. V shed 7 bases and J 5 bases; nucleotides not matched to a gene: 11. This CDR3 is 15 amino acids long. Germline CDR1 SEHNR, CDR2 FQNEAQ (reference sequence). The CDR3 nucleotides are TGTGCCAGCACCGAACGCGGGGGATCGAACAATGAGCAGTTCTTC. It is translated as CASTERGGSNNEQFF.

This clone was observed a single time. This sequence joins TRBV19 and TRBJ1-5, with TRBD1 as a possible D gene (6 bases). Trimming left V 6 bases short and J 1 base short, with 22 bases between. CDR1 is LNHDA and CDR2 is SQIVND in the germline V gene (reference sequence). The CDR3 contains 18 residues. Written as DNA, the CDR3 is TGTGCCAGTAGCCATAGAGGCAGGGGAGTTCGGAGCAATCAGCCCCAGCATTTT. Residues: CASSHRGRGVRSNQPQHF.